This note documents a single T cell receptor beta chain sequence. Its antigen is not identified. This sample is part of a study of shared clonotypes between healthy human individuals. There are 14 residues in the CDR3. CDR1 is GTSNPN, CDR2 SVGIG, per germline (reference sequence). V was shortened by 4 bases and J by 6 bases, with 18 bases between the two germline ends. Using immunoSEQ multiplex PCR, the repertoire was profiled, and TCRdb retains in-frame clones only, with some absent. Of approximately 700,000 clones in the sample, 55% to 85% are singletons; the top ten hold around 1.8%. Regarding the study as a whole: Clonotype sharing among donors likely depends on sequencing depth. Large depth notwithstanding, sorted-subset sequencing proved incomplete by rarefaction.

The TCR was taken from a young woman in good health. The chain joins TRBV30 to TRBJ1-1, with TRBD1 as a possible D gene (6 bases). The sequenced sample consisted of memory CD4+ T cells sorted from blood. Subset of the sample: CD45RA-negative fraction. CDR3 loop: CAWNIQGIIAEAFF. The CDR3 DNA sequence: TGTGCCTGGAACATACAGGGAATAATTGCTGAAGCTTTCTTT.